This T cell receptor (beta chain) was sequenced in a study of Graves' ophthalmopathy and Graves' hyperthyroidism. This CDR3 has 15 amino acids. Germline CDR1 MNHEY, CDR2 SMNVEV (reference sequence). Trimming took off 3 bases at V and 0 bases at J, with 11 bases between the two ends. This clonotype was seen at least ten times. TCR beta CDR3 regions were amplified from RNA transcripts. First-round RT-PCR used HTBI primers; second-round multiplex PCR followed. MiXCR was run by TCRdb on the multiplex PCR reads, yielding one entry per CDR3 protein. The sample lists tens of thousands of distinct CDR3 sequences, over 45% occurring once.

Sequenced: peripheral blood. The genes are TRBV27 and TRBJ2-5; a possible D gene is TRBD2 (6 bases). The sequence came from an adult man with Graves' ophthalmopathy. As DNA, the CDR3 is TGTGCCAGCAGTTTCCTCGGGGACTACCAAGAGACCCAGTACTTC. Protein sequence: CASSFLGDYQETQYF.